This is a list of T cell receptor beta chains from one sample in a study of T cell changes during pregnancy in multiple sclerosis. The method was immunoSEQ multiplex PCR; TCRdb's version includes in-frame clones alone and lacks a portion of them. Of just over 20,000 clones detected, roughly 90% appear once; the ten largest clones hold roughly 5.7%. The sample consisted of CD8+ T cells from peripheral blood mononuclear cells, taken in the second trimester of pregnancy. The receptors originated from a female donor in good health, enrolled as a control in a pregnancy study. The CDR3 runs from the conserved cysteine through the conserved F or W. D genes are given only for firm matches. For some rows the clone size is stated as once, few or many, or as a class when expanded; others skip it.

CDR3aa: CASSDSGGRGTDTQYF
CDR3nt: TGTGCCAGCAGTGACTCGGGCGGGAGGGGCACAGATACGCAGTATTTT
abundance: medium-sized
v_gene: TRBV6-4
len: 16
d_gene: TRBD2
j_gene: TRBJ2-3

CDR3aa: CASSPLAGGPIEQFF
CDR3nt: TGTGCCAGCTCACCACTAGCGGGAGGGCCGATTGAGCAGTTCTTC
abundance: once
v_gene: TRBV18
len: 15
d_gene: TRBD2
j_gene: TRBJ2-1

CDR3aa: CASSQDGAGGRTDTQYF
CDR3nt: TGCGCCAGCAGCCAAGATGGTGCGGGAGGGCGCACAGATACGCAGTATTTT
abundance: .
v_gene: TRBV4-3
len: 17
d_gene: TRBD2
j_gene: TRBJ2-3

CDR3aa: CASRLIMGTGSGYTF
CDR3nt: TGTGCAAGTCGCTTGATTATGGGGACAGGGTCGGGCTACACCTTC
abundance: few
v_gene: TRBV12-2
len: 15
d_gene: .
j_gene: TRBJ1-2

CDR3aa: CASSEGGGVTNEKLFF
CDR3nt: TGTGCCAGCAGTGAAGGTGGGGGGGTTACTAATGAAAAACTGTTTTTT
abundance: .
v_gene: TRBV2
len: 16
d_gene: .
j_gene: TRBJ1-4

CDR3aa: CASSLVGGAGASPRGEQFF
CDR3nt: TGTGCCAGCAGCTTGGTGGGGGGAGCGGGAGCGTCGCCCCGCGGTGAGCAGTTCTTC
abundance: .
v_gene: TRBV5-4
len: 19
d_gene: TRBD2
j_gene: TRBJ2-1

CDR3aa: CASSQALDRGREQYF
CDR3nt: TGCGCCAGCAGCCAAGCCTTGGACAGGGGGCGGGAGCAGTACTTC
abundance: .
v_gene: TRBV4-3
len: 15
d_gene: TRBD1
j_gene: TRBJ2-7

CDR3aa: CASNLEVQGYQPQHF
CDR3nt: TGTGCCAGCAACCTCGAGGTACAGGGTTATCAGCCCCAGCATTTT
abundance: .
v_gene: TRBV28
len: 15
d_gene: .
j_gene: TRBJ1-5

CDR3aa: CASSELGAADTQYF
CDR3nt: TGTGCCAGCAGTGAGCTGGGTGCGGCAGATACGCAGTATTTT
abundance: .
v_gene: TRBV6-4
len: 14
d_gene: .
j_gene: TRBJ2-3

CDR3aa: CASTRGQFGYEQYF
CDR3nt: TGTGCCAGCACCCGAGGACAGTTTGGCTACGAGCAGTACTTC
abundance: .
v_gene: TRBV6-5
len: 14
d_gene: .
j_gene: TRBJ2-7